One and the same sample provided the 25 T cell receptor beta chains below, sequenced in a study of T cells in Graves' hyperthyroidism and ophthalmopathy. TCR beta CDR3 regions were amplified from RNA transcripts. TCR CDR3 underwent first-round RT-PCR with the HTBI primer set. Each CDR3 protein gets one entry after TCRdb re-called the multiplex PCR reads with MiXCR. In the table there are approximately 400,000 distinct CDR3 sequences, 20% to 25% of which are singletons. The sample comprised blood. The source is a man over 45 with Graves' hyperthyroidism.

Many counts were recorded for this clonotype. The J gene is TRBJ2-7, the V gene TRBV3-1, with 9 bases aligning to TRBD2. The germline gives CDR1 LGHDT, CDR2 YNNKEL (reference sequence). This CDR3 has 16 amino acids. J gave up 6 bases and V 1 base, and 10 bases lay outside the gene matches. CDR3 amino acids: CASSQGAGGPSFEQYF. The CDR3 DNA sequence: TGTGCCAGCAGCCAAGGCGCGGGAGGGCCTTCATTCGAGCAGTACTTC.

The chain uses TRBV18 and TRBJ1-6; 9 bases match TRBD1. V shed 4 bases, J shed 2 bases, and the junction held 3 bases outside the gene matches. CDR3 size: 16 residues. CDR1 is KGHSH, CDR2 LQKENI, per germline. CDR3 bases: TGTGCCAGCTCACTACGGACAGGGGCCTATAATTCACCCCTCCACTTT. It codes for CASSLRTGAYNSPLHF.

The chain employs TRBV10-2 and TRBJ2-5, with TRBD1 as a possible D gene (6 bases). V shed 3 bases and J shed 13 bases, with 21 bases lying between them. Germline CDR1 reads WSHSY; CDR2 reads SAAADI. The CDR3 is 14 amino acids. This CDR3 is CASSEPPHRAPRYF. As DNA, the CDR3 is TGCGCCAGCAGTGAACCTCCCCACAGGGCGCCTCGGTACTTC.

This clonotype has only a few counts. This chain links TRBV6-1 with TRBJ2-1; 8 nucleotides line up with TRBD2. V was clipped by 6 bases and J by 4 bases; unmatched bases: 8. The germline V gene encodes CDR1 MNHNS and CDR2 SASEGT. This CDR3 is 15 amino acids long. The DNA for the CDR3 is TGTGCCAGCAGGCCCGGGACTAGGACTTACAATGAGCAGTTCTTC. Translation gives CASRPGTRTYNEQFF.

This clonotype occurred a few times. The chain links TRBV30 to TRBJ2-7; 8 bases map to TRBD1. The junction had 7 bases not matched to a gene; V was cut back by 6 bases and J by 3 bases. The CDR3 runs to 13 residues. CDR1 and CDR2 (germline): GTSNPN, SVGIG (reference sequence). DNA for the CDR3: TGTGCCTGCAGAGGACAGGGAGTCTACGAGCAGTACTTC. It codes for CACRGQGVYEQYF.

This clonotype was recorded a few times. This sequence joins TRBV5-4 and TRBJ2-3; 7 bases map to TRBD2. This CDR3 contains 13 residues. Germline V lookup: CDR1 SGHNT, CDR2 YYREEE (reference sequence). Losses at the gene ends were 4 bases for V and 8 bases for J; bases not matched to a gene: 7. CDR3 loop: CASSAAGDGTQYF. The CDR3 DNA follows: TGTGCCAGCAGCGCGGCGGGGGACGGTACGCAGTATTTT.

This clonotype turned up a few times. The chain joins TRBV6-1 to TRBJ1-5, with 7 bases that match TRBD1. Trimming at V came to 0 bases and at J to 4 bases, leaving 3 bases not matched to a gene. CDR3 length: 15 residues. Germline lookup yields CDR1 MNHNS and CDR2 SASEGT. CDR3 region: CASSEASRGNQPQHF. CDR3 sequence (DNA): TGTGCCAGCAGTGAAGCTTCCAGGGGGAATCAGCCCCAGCATTTT.

The rearrangement joins TRBV15 to TRBJ2-7, with D tentatively TRBD2 (7 bases). Between the trimmed V and J ends, which lost 3 bases and 3 bases, there was a span of 15 bases. Germline CDR1 LNHNV, CDR2 YYDKDF (reference sequence). This CDR3 contains 15 residues. The CDR3 protein is CATSRGRGTGYEQYF. CDR3 nucleotide sequence: TGTGCCACCAGCAGGGGGAGGGGGACTGGCTACGAGCAGTACTTC. Full variable domain (remainder filled in from reference TRBV15 and TRBJ2-7): DAMVIQNPRYQVTQFGKPVTLSCSQTLNHNVMYWYQQKSSQAPKLLFHYYDKDFNNEADTPDNFQSRRPNTSFCFLDIRSPGLGDTAMYLCATSRGRGTGYEQYFGPGTRLTVT.

V and J are TRBV20-1 and TRBJ2-7, with a tentative D call TRBD1 (6 bases). V was trimmed by 3 bases and J by 3 bases, leaving 12 bases between them. This CDR3 region has 13 residues. CDR1 is DFQATT and CDR2 is SNEGSKA in the germline V gene (reference sequence). The chain's CDR3 is CSARSGTNYEQYF. DNA of the CDR3: TGCAGTGCTAGGTCCGGGACAAACTACGAGCAGTACTTC.

About this clonotype: A read error is possible here, since a much larger clone lies one base away. The V gene is TRBV7-3, the J gene TRBJ2-1; TRBD2 matches at 12 bases. V lost 2 bases and J lost 7; bases outside the gene matches: 6. The CDR3 extends over 16 amino acids. Per the germline V gene, CDR1 is SGHTA and CDR2 is FQGTGA. The CDR3 coding sequence is TGTGCCAGCAGCTTATCCCGGACTAGCGGGACTAATGAGCAGTTCTTC. It is translated as CASSLSRTSGTNEQFF.

This clonotype was seen a few times. J is TRBJ2-2 and V is TRBV2; D perhaps matches TRBD2 (6 bases). Per germline, CDR1 SNHLY and CDR2 FYNNEI. Deletions cut 3 bases from V and 5 bases from J, with 16 bases between. The length of the CDR3 is 16 residues. The CDR3 bases are TGTGCCAGCAGTGATCTAGCGCCTATCTCTACCGGGGAGCTGTTTTTT. Translating it yields CASSDLAPISTGELFF.

The chain combines TRBV28 with TRBJ2-1, with no clear D. Germline V gene data show CDR1 as MDHEN and CDR2 as SYDVKM. V was pared by 6 bases and J by 4 bases, with 7 bases between. This CDR3 region has 12 residues. CDR3 residues: CASSKNYNEQFF. The DNA for the CDR3 is TGTGCCAGCAGCAAAAATTACAATGAGCAGTTCTTC. Variable domain in full (rest from reference TRBV28 and TRBJ2-1): DVKVTQSSRYLVKRTGEKVFLECVQDMDHENMFWYRQDPGLGLRLIYFSYDVKMKEKGDIPEGYSVSREKKERFSLILESASTNQTSMYLCASSKNYNEQFFGPGTRLTVL.

At least ten counts were recorded for this clonotype. The V and J genes are TRBV11-3 and TRBJ2-5; D is perhaps TRBD2 (5 bases). The V and J ends lost 4 bases and 5 bases respectively, with 14 bases between them. This CDR3 is built from 14 residues. The germline V gene has CDR1 SGHNT and CDR2 YENEEA. For the CDR3, the DNA is TGTGCCAGCAGCTCAGCGGATCGTCGGGAGACCCAGTACTTC. Translated: CASSSADRRETQYF. The whole variable domain, filled in from reference TRBV11-3 and TRBJ2-5, reads EAGVVQSPRYKIIEKKQPVAFWCNPISGHNTLYWYLQNLGQGPELLIRYENEEAVDDSQLPKDRFSAERLKGVDSTLKIQPAELGDSAVYLCASSSADRRETQYFGPGTRLLVL.

The rearrangement joins TRBV19 to TRBJ1-3; tentative D call: TRBD1 (6 bases). This CDR3 spans 15 amino acids. In germline, CDR1 is LNHDA, CDR2 SQIVND (reference sequence). V was pared by 5 bases and J by 2 bases, with 13 bases between. The CDR3 bases are TGTGCCAGTAGTTTGTTGGGGACACCTGGAAACACCATATATTTT. Translating gives CASSLLGTPGNTIYF.

Only one count was recorded for this clonotype. This chain joins TRBV28 and TRBJ2-5; D is ambiguous. The CDR3 runs to 13 residues. V lost 3 bases, J lost 6 bases, and 11 bases lay in between. Germline values: CDR1 MDHEN, CDR2 SYDVKM. The CDR3, as DNA: TGTGCCAGCAGTTTGGGAAATTGGAAGACCCAGTACTTC. Translated: CASSLGNWKTQYF.

This clonotype appeared once. The chain couples TRBV12-5 to TRBJ1-1, with D hard to call. V lost 7 bases and J lost 3, with 12 bases in between. This CDR3 region has 13 residues. From germline, CDR1 is LGHNT and CDR2 FRNRAP. The DNA for the CDR3 is TGTGCTAGTGCCGGCACGGCATACACTGAAGCTTTCTTT. It codes for CASAGTAYTEAFF.

The genes are TRBV5-1 and TRBJ2-7; 7 bases fit TRBD2. Germline CDR1 reads SGHRS; CDR2 reads YFSETQ. The ends lost 4 bases at V and 3 bases at J; junction bases unmatched: 10. The CDR3 runs 15 residues. The CDR3: CASSRLGGSDYEQYF. The CDR3 bases are TGCGCCAGCAGCCGCCTCGGCGGGAGTGACTACGAGCAGTACTTC.

J is TRBJ2-2 and V is TRBV3-1; weak D call: TRBD2 (6 bases). The CDR3 spans 14 residues. V was pared by 5 bases and J by 5 bases, with 12 bases between. Germline CDR1 LGHDT, CDR2 YNNKEL (reference sequence). In DNA, the CDR3 is TGTGCCAGCAGCGGGGCCGCGGGGACCGGGGAGCTGTTTTTT. As protein: CASSGAAGTGELFF.

This chain joins TRBV20-1 and TRBJ1-6; 7 nucleotides align to TRBD1. The junction had 14 bases not matched to a gene; V was cut back by 0 bases and J by 3 bases. The germline CDR1 and CDR2 sequences are DFQATT and SNEGSKA (reference sequence). The CDR3 totals 19 residues. CDR3 DNA sequence: TGCAGTGCTAGAGAGCCGCCGGACAGGAGATTTGGCTATAATTCACCCCTCCACTTT. As protein: CSAREPPDRRFGYNSPLHF.

This clonotype turned up a few times. The chain couples TRBV12-3 or TRBV12-4 to TRBJ1-5; D unresolved. Trimming removed 3 bases at V and 3 bases at J, with 9 bases between. The CDR3 runs 14 residues. CDR3 in amino acids: CASSLASINQPQHF. Written as DNA, the CDR3 is TGTGCCAGCAGTTTGGCGTCCATCAATCAGCCCCAGCATTTT.

This clonotype was picked up a small number of times. This chain links TRBV6-1 with TRBJ2-1; D not certain. The CDR3 contains 17 residues. The V and J ends lost 7 bases and 9 bases respectively, with 28 bases between them. The germline gives CDR1 MNHNS, CDR2 SASEGT. The CDR3 DNA follows: TGTGCCAGCACCTCAAGCCATGCTAACCGCCCGGCTGGTGAGCAGTTCTTC. This codes for CASTSSHANRPAGEQFF.

The chain employs TRBV3-1 and TRBJ2-3; TRBD2 matches at 12 bases. The germline gives CDR1 LGHDT, CDR2 YNNKEL (reference sequence). The CDR3 has 16 amino acids. The junction had 3 bases not matched to a gene; V was cut back by 1 base and J by 4 bases. This CDR3 is CASSQGLAGVADTQYF. The CDR3 nucleotides read TGTGCCAGCAGCCAAGGACTAGCGGGAGTGGCAGATACGCAGTATTTT.

The chain joins TRBV28 to TRBJ1-4; 7 bases fit TRBD1. The V segment lost 6 bases and the J segment 8 bases; nucleotides outside the gene matches: 6. The germline CDR1 and CDR2 sequences are MDHEN and SYDVKM. CDR3 length: 13 residues. The CDR3 loop reads CASRATGVEKLFF. The CDR3 nucleotides read TGTGCCAGCAGAGCCACAGGGGTGGAAAAACTGTTTTTT.

This chain links TRBV19 with TRBJ1-1; D is undetermined. The germline V and J ends were trimmed by 3 bases and 3 bases, with 5 bases remaining between them. Germline-derived CDR1 and CDR2 are LNHDA and SQIVND (reference sequence). CDR3 length: 12 amino acids. The CDR3 here is CASSIGYTEAFF. In DNA form, the CDR3 reads TGTGCCAGTAGTATCGGCTACACTGAAGCTTTCTTT.

This clonotype was counted only a few times. The CDR3 bases are TGCGCCAGCAGCTTGGTCCCTAGCGGGGCCTACAATGAGCAGTTCTTC. It encodes CASSLVPSGAYNEQFF. The chain is built from TRBV5-1 and TRBJ2-1; 9 bases align to TRBD2. J gave up 2 bases and V 0 bases, and 3 bases lay outside the gene matches. The germline V gene encodes CDR1 SGHRS and CDR2 YFSETQ. The CDR3 has 16 amino acids. Full variable domain (missing parts from reference TRBV5-1 and TRBJ2-1): KAGVTQTPRYLIKTRGQQVTLSCSPISGHRSVSWYQQTPGQGLQFLFEYFSETQRNKGNFPGRFSGRQFSNSRSEMNVSTLELGDSALYLCASSLVPSGAYNEQFFGPGTRLTVL.